These T cell receptor beta chains were read from a single sample in a study of cytomegalovirus exposure and HLA in healthy donors. The data were produced by immunoSEQ multiplex PCR, yet TCRdb's version contains in-frame clones alone and is incomplete. In the table there are about 110,000 clones, around 85% of which are singletons. The sample was PBMCs. The source is a young woman in good health and CMV-seronegative. Both conserved end residues are part of each CDR3. D genes are given only for firm matches. Only part of the rows carry a size: once, few, many, or a class if the clone is expanded.

V gene	J gene	D gene	clone size	CDR3 DNA	CDR3 protein
TRBV6-1	TRBJ1-2	NA	few	TGTGCCAGCAGTGAAGCAACAGTTGGGGGCTACACCTTC	CASSEATVGGYTF
TRBV7-8	TRBJ2-5	NA	NA	TGTGCCAGCAGCTTTATAGAGAGGAGAGAGGAGACCCAGTACTTC	CASSFIERREETQYF
TRBV30	TRBJ2-7	NA	NA	TGTGCCGCCCGACAGGTGGCCACCTACGAGCAGTACTTC	CAARQVATYEQYF
TRBV10-1	TRBJ1-2	TRBD1	NA	TGCGCCAGCAGTGACTGGGACAGGGGAATTGATGGCTACACCTTC	CASSDWDRGIDGYTF
TRBV6-1	TRBJ1-3	NA	few	TGTGCCAGCAGTGAATGGGGGGGCCACTCTGGAAACACCATATATTTT	CASSEWGGHSGNTIYF
TRBV27	TRBJ1-1	TRBD1	NA	TGTGCCAGCAGGCCCTGGGACAGGGAGGACACTGAAGCTTTCTTT	CASRPWDREDTEAFF
TRBV11-1	TRBJ1-1	NA	NA	TGTGCCAGCAGCATTAGACAGATGAACACTGAAGCTTTCTTT	CASSIRQMNTEAFF
TRBV7-8	TRBJ2-2	TRBD1	NA	TGTGCCAGCAGCTCCGACAGGGTCCCCACCGGGGAGCTGTTTTTT	CASSSDRVPTGELFF
TRBV9	TRBJ1-6	NA	NA	TGTGCCAGCAGCGTAGACCCAACAGGGTACGGTTCACCCCTCCACTTT	CASSVDPTGYGSPLHF
TRBV5-1	TRBJ2-7	NA	once	TGCGCCAGCAGCCAAACTGGTAAAGGGGGCTACGAGCAGTACTTC	CASSQTGKGGYEQYF
TRBV7-2	TRBJ1-3	NA	NA	TGTGCCAGCAGCTCACCGGACAGTACTGGAAACACCATATATTTT	CASSSPDSTGNTIYF
TRBV7-8	TRBJ1-4	TRBD1	NA	TGTGCCAGCAGCGCCCAGGGGGCTTTTAATGAAAAACTGTTTTTT	CASSAQGAFNEKLFF
TRBV7-9	TRBJ2-3	TRBD1	NA	TGTGCCAGCACCGAACAGGGGATAGACACAGATACGCAGTATTTT	CASTEQGIDTDTQYF
TRBV7-8	TRBJ1-5	NA	NA	TGTGCCAGCAGCTTAGCTCGTGGAGGGGCGAGCAATCAGCCCCAGCATTTT	CASSLARGGASNQPQHF
TRBV19	TRBJ2-6	TRBD2	NA	TGTGCCAGTAGCGGGGGGGCTTCTGGGGCCAACGTCCTGACTTTC	CASSGGASGANVLTF
TRBV7-6	TRBJ1-6	NA	once	TGTGCCAGCAGCTTAGCGATAGGGGAGGGTTCACCCCTCCACTTT	CASSLAIGEGSPLHF
TRBV5-8	TRBJ1-4	TRBD1	NA	TGTGCCAGCAGCTTGGTTGGGACAGGGGAAGAAAAACTGTTTTTT	CASSLVGTGEEKLFF
TRBV6-1	TRBJ2-5	NA	NA	TGTGCCAGCAGTGTTAACCCCAGGGGCCAAGAGACCCAGTACTTC	CASSVNPRGQETQYF
TRBV4-1	TRBJ2-3	NA	NA	TGCGCCAGCAGCCAAGGCCCCGGGAACGCAGATACGCAGTATTTT	CASSQGPGNADTQYF
TRBV5-5	TRBJ1-6	TRBD1	NA	TGTGCCAGCAGCTTGGTGGGGACAGGGGGCCCGATTAATTCACCCCTCCACTTT	CASSLVGTGGPINSPLHF
TRBV29-1	TRBJ1-1	TRBD1	NA	TGCAGCGTGGAGGGGGCGGCCACTGAAGCTTTCTTT	CSVEGAATEAFF
TRBV5-4	TRBJ2-7	TRBD2	NA	TGTGCCAGCAGCTCGGGTAGCGGGGGGTTCTACGAGCAGTACTTC	CASSSGSGGFYEQYF
TRBV27	TRBJ2-4	NA	NA	TGTGCCAGCAGCGAGGGGAGGTACATTCAGTACTTC	CASSEGRYIQYF
TRBV5-1	TRBJ2-2	TRBD1	NA	TGCGCCAGCAGTTACTCAGGGGGAACCGGGGAGCTGTTTTTT	CASSYSGGTGELFF
TRBV6-1	TRBJ1-2	NA	NA	TGTGCCAGCAGGGACAGTTCGCCCTATGGCTACACCTTC	CASRDSSPYGYTF
TRBV30	TRBJ2-1	TRBD2	NA	TGTGCCTGGAGTAAAATAGCGGGGGGGCTTAATGAGCAGTTCTTC	CAWSKIAGGLNEQFF
TRBV25-1	TRBJ1-2	NA	NA	TGTGCCAGCTCTCGTGGAGTTGGCTATGGCTACACCTTC	CASSRGVGYGYTF
TRBV27	TRBJ1-6	TRBD1	NA	TGTGCCAGCAGTACAGGGGTATTTAATTCACCCCTCCACTTT	CASSTGVFNSPLHF
TRBV6-6	TRBJ1-1	NA	NA	TGTGCCAGCAGTTCCCAGCGGGCTGAAGCTTTCTTT	CASSSQRAEAFF
TRBV12-5	TRBJ1-1	NA	NA	TGTGCTAGTGGTTTGGGCTGGGGCGTAGCTTTCTTT	CASGLGWGVAFF
TRBV25-1	TRBJ2-2	NA	NA	TGTGCCAGCAGTGCCCCAGGGGACGGGGAGCTGTTTTTT	CASSAPGDGELFF
TRBV2	TRBJ2-2	TRBD2	NA	TGTGCCAGCTCGCCGACTGGGCGGGGGGGCCTTGGGTCCGGGGAGCTGTTTTTT	CASSPTGRGGLGSGELFF
TRBV7-8	TRBJ2-7	NA	NA	TGTGCCAGCAGCTTATCCAGGACCTACGAGCAGTACTTC	CASSLSRTYEQYF
TRBV2	TRBJ2-1	TRBD2	NA	TGTGCCAGCAGTGAACATCCTAGCGGGGGGGCCGGTGAGCAGTTCTTC	CASSEHPSGGAGEQFF
TRBV30	TRBJ1-4	TRBD1	NA	TGTGCCTGGAGTCACGGGACAGGGAATGAAAAACTGTTTTTT	CAWSHGTGNEKLFF